Listed below are T cell receptor beta chains from one sample, sequenced in a study of response to subunit inactivated influenza vaccine. TCRdb re-called the RT-PCR reads with MiXCR, one entry per CDR3 protein. The sample gives hundreds of thousands of distinct CDR3 sequences, roughly 11% of which show up once; approximately 12% is in the top ten. This sample comprised PBMCs from blood, obtained roughly 45 days after vaccination. The receptor set was obtained from a man in his fifties or sixties who received an inactivated influenza vaccine. CDR3s include the opening cysteine and the closing phenylalanine or tryptophan. Fields, in order: clone size, V gene, J gene, D gene, CDR3 DNA, CDR3 protein. A D gene is named only where the DNA matches it firmly. For some rows the clone size is stated as once, few or many, or as a class when expanded; others skip it.

clone size: few; V gene: TRBV20-1; J gene: TRBJ2-5; D gene: TRBD2; CDR3 DNA: TGCAGTGCTATCTTCCTAGCGGAGAGAGAGACCCAGTACTTC; CDR3 protein: CSAIFLAERETQYF
clone size: -; V gene: TRBV28; J gene: TRBJ2-2; D gene: TRBD1; CDR3 DNA: TGTGCCAGGGACAGGGTGGCTGATCGGTCCGGGGAGCTGTTTTTT; CDR3 protein: CARDRVADRSGELFF
clone size: few; V gene: TRBV20-1; J gene: TRBJ2-6; D gene: -; CDR3 DNA: TGCAGTGCTAGTCCAGGCCCGCTATCTGGGGCCAACGTCCTGACTTTC; CDR3 protein: CSASPGPLSGANVLTF
clone size: -; V gene: TRBV7-9; J gene: TRBJ2-1; D gene: TRBD2; CDR3 DNA: TGTGCCAGCAGCAACCGGGACTACCTAAGCAATGAGCAGTTCTTC; CDR3 protein: CASSNRDYLSNEQFF
clone size: many; V gene: TRBV12-3/TRBV12-4; J gene: TRBJ2-6; D gene: -; CDR3 DNA: TGTGCCAGCATCTTAGGGGGCTCTGGGGCCAACGTCCTGACTTTC; CDR3 protein: CASILGGSGANVLTF
clone size: many; V gene: TRBV11-2; J gene: TRBJ2-2; D gene: TRBD2; CDR3 DNA: TGTGCCAGCAGCACCGGGACTAGCGCCACCGGGGAGCTGTTTTTT; CDR3 protein: CASSTGTSATGELFF
clone size: many; V gene: TRBV6-6; J gene: TRBJ2-6; D gene: -; CDR3 DNA: TGTGCCAGCTTCCGGTCTGGGGCCAACGTCCTGACTTTC; CDR3 protein: CASFRSGANVLTF
clone size: -; V gene: TRBV12-3/TRBV12-4; J gene: TRBJ2-6; D gene: TRBD2; CDR3 DNA: TGTGCCACGGCGGGGGGCAGACTCTCTGGGGCCAACGTCCTGACTTTC; CDR3 protein: CATAGGRLSGANVLTF
clone size: few; V gene: TRBV11-2; J gene: TRBJ2-1; D gene: -; CDR3 DNA: TGTGCCAGCAGCGCATTCGGGACAAACACTTACAATGAGCAGTTCTTC; CDR3 protein: CASSAFGTNTYNEQFF
clone size: -; V gene: TRBV10-3; J gene: TRBJ2-1; D gene: -; CDR3 DNA: TGTGCCATCAGATCTACTAGGAGCTCCTACAATGAGCAGTTCTTC; CDR3 protein: CAIRSTRSSYNEQFF
clone size: -; V gene: TRBV20-1; J gene: TRBJ1-5; D gene: -; CDR3 DNA: TGCAGTGCCGGGCAGGGGTCCCCCAATCAGCCCCAGCATTTT; CDR3 protein: CSAGQGSPNQPQHF
clone size: -; V gene: TRBV30; J gene: TRBJ2-2; D gene: -; CDR3 DNA: TGTGCCTGGGGGCAGACCGGGGAGCTGTTTTTT; CDR3 protein: CAWGQTGELFF
clone size: -; V gene: TRBV11-1; J gene: TRBJ2-1; D gene: -; CDR3 DNA: TGTGCCAGCAGCTTAGCGCCAGGAGCTTCAATAAAGCACAATGAGCAGTTCTTC; CDR3 protein: CASSLAPGASIKHNEQFF
clone size: few; V gene: TRBV28; J gene: TRBJ1-2; D gene: -; CDR3 DNA: TGTGCCAGCAGCCGGGACGGGACTATGGCTAACACCTTC; CDR3 protein: CASSRDGTMANTF
clone size: -; V gene: TRBV25-1; J gene: TRBJ2-5; D gene: TRBD2; CDR3 DNA: TGTGCCAGCAGTCGGCGGGGGGGCCTGGAGACCCAGTACTTC; CDR3 protein: CASSRRGGLETQYF
clone size: few; V gene: TRBV7-9; J gene: TRBJ1-1; D gene: TRBD1; CDR3 DNA: TGTGCCAGCAGCTCCCCGGGACAGGGCGTTGGAGCTTTCTTT; CDR3 protein: CASSSPGQGVGAFF
clone size: many; V gene: TRBV20-1; J gene: TRBJ2-3; D gene: -; CDR3 DNA: TGCAGTGCTAGAGATCCTGGAGGACCCACAGATACGCAGTATTTT; CDR3 protein: CSARDPGGPTDTQYF
clone size: -; V gene: TRBV7-9; J gene: TRBJ2-2; D gene: TRBD2; CDR3 DNA: TGTGCCGCCCAGGGACTAGTTCTGGACACCGGGGAGCTGTTTTTT; CDR3 protein: CAAQGLVLDTGELFF
clone size: -; V gene: TRBV28; J gene: TRBJ2-3; D gene: -; CDR3 DNA: TGTGCCAGCAGTTCTCCAGGGAGCAAGGTAACAGATACGCAGTATTTT; CDR3 protein: CASSSPGSKVTDTQYF
clone size: many; V gene: TRBV7-9; J gene: TRBJ2-7; D gene: -; CDR3 DNA: TGTGCCAGCAGCTTAGGGACAGAAGCCCTGAAATTC; CDR3 protein: CASSLGTEALKF
clone size: few; V gene: TRBV6-5; J gene: TRBJ2-1; D gene: -; CDR3 DNA: TGTGCCAGCAGTTACTCGGAGGGACGCTACAATGAGCAGTTCTTC; CDR3 protein: CASSYSEGRYNEQFF
clone size: -; V gene: TRBV20-1; J gene: TRBJ2-7; D gene: TRBD1; CDR3 DNA: TGCAGTGCTAGCCCACAGGGGATTCGCGAGCAGTACTTC; CDR3 protein: CSASPQGIREQYF
clone size: -; V gene: TRBV4-3; J gene: TRBJ2-7; D gene: -; CDR3 DNA: TGCGCCAGCAGCCAAGAGCCCGGCCGAGGGCACGAGCAGTACTTC; CDR3 protein: CASSQEPGRGHEQYF
clone size: few; V gene: TRBV7-2; J gene: TRBJ2-3; D gene: -; CDR3 DNA: TGTGCCAGCAGCTTAGGGGGGCTTGGAGATACGCAGTATTTT; CDR3 protein: CASSLGGLGDTQYF
clone size: -; V gene: TRBV7-2; J gene: TRBJ2-3; D gene: -; CDR3 DNA: TGTGCCAGCAGCTTAGCTTTTGTGGGGGTCAACACAGATACGCAGTATTTT; CDR3 protein: CASSLAFVGVNTDTQYF
clone size: -; V gene: TRBV30; J gene: TRBJ2-1; D gene: -; CDR3 DNA: TGTGCCTGGAACCGTGGGACTAATGAGCAGTTCTTC; CDR3 protein: CAWNRGTNEQFF
clone size: -; V gene: TRBV10-3; J gene: TRBJ1-2; D gene: -; CDR3 DNA: TGTGCCATCAGTGTTGAGGGGAACTATGGCTACACCTTC; CDR3 protein: CAISVEGNYGYTF
clone size: many; V gene: TRBV20-1; J gene: TRBJ2-1; D gene: -; CDR3 DNA: TGCAGTGCTAGAGTCCTAGGGAGGAGCTCCTACAATGAGCAGTTCTTC; CDR3 protein: CSARVLGRSSYNEQFF
clone size: many; V gene: TRBV20-1; J gene: TRBJ2-7; D gene: TRBD2; CDR3 DNA: TGCAGTGCTAGCCAGGGACTACCCTACGAGCAGTACTTC; CDR3 protein: CSASQGLPYEQYF
clone size: few; V gene: TRBV20-1; J gene: TRBJ1-6; D gene: -; CDR3 DNA: TGCAGTGCGTCCAATCGCAATAATTCACCCCTCCACTTT; CDR3 protein: CSASNRNNSPLHF
clone size: -; V gene: TRBV11-2; J gene: TRBJ2-1; D gene: -; CDR3 DNA: TGTGCCAGCAGCTTAGCGGGAGTGCTGGCCTACAATGAGCAGTTCTTC; CDR3 protein: CASSLAGVLAYNEQFF
clone size: many; V gene: TRBV24-1; J gene: TRBJ1-2; D gene: -; CDR3 DNA: TGTGCCACTTCGGGAGGCCAAATGTATGGCTACACCTTC; CDR3 protein: CATSGGQMYGYTF
clone size: -; V gene: TRBV20-1; J gene: TRBJ2-7; D gene: TRBD2; CDR3 DNA: TGCAGTGCTAGGACGGGACTAGCGGCCTTAAGCAACGAGCAGTACTTC; CDR3 protein: CSARTGLAALSNEQYF
clone size: -; V gene: TRBV20-1; J gene: TRBJ2-5; D gene: TRBD2; CDR3 DNA: TGCAGTTCATTTTCAGCGGGAGGGCCAGAGACCCAGTACTTC; CDR3 protein: CSSFSAGGPETQYF
clone size: -; V gene: TRBV29-1; J gene: TRBJ2-1; D gene: TRBD2; CDR3 DNA: TGCAGCGTTGAGGGTGGACTAGCGTACAATGAGCAGTTCTTC; CDR3 protein: CSVEGGLAYNEQFF
clone size: -; V gene: TRBV29-1; J gene: TRBJ2-1; D gene: -; CDR3 DNA: TGCAGCGTGGCCCAGCGGCTAGCGCCCGACAATGAGCAGTTCTTC; CDR3 protein: CSVAQRLAPDNEQFF
clone size: few; V gene: TRBV5-6; J gene: TRBJ2-5; D gene: TRBD1; CDR3 DNA: TGTGCCAGCAGCAGATTTGACAGGGCTAAAGAGACCCAGTACTTC; CDR3 protein: CASSRFDRAKETQYF
clone size: few; V gene: TRBV12-3/TRBV12-4; J gene: TRBJ2-1; D gene: -; CDR3 DNA: TGTGCCAGCAGTTTAGAGAAGGATGTATGGGGCCCTGAGCAGTTCTTC; CDR3 protein: CASSLEKDVWGPEQFF
clone size: many; V gene: TRBV29-1; J gene: TRBJ2-1; D gene: TRBD1; CDR3 DNA: TGCAGCGTTCTGGACAGGAGGAAGAATGAGCAGTTCTTC; CDR3 protein: CSVLDRRKNEQFF
clone size: -; V gene: TRBV12-3/TRBV12-4; J gene: TRBJ2-7; D gene: -; CDR3 DNA: TGTGCCAGCAGTCTTACGTCGGGGTCGCGCGAGCAGTACTTC; CDR3 protein: CASSLTSGSREQYF
clone size: few; V gene: TRBV9; J gene: TRBJ2-1; D gene: -; CDR3 DNA: TGTGCCAGCAGCGTAGAACCATCCTACAATGAGCAGTTCTTC; CDR3 protein: CASSVEPSYNEQFF
clone size: many; V gene: TRBV20-1; J gene: TRBJ2-3; D gene: TRBD2; CDR3 DNA: TGCAATCTAGCGGCCACAGATACGCAGTATTTT; CDR3 protein: CNLAATDTQYF